The 27 T cell receptor beta chains below come from one sample, sequenced in a study of T cell responses to AZD1222 COVID-19 vaccine. Repertoires were generated with immunoSEQ multiplex PCR, while TCRdb's copy carries only in-frame clones and drops some. The table includes about 94,000 clones, roughly 90% detected once. Here the sequenced sample was peripheral blood, taken 28 days after the second AZD1222 dose. These receptors were collected from an adult who received the AZD1222 COVID-19 vaccine.

V and J are TRBV7-3 and TRBJ2-3; D ambiguous. V shed 1 base and J shed 0 bases, with 8 bases lying between them. The CDR3 consists of 15 residues. Germline V gene lookup returns CDR1 SGHTA and CDR2 FQGTGA. For the CDR3, the DNA is TGTGCCAGCAGCTTAAACACGCCTAGCACAGATACGCAGTATTTT. Translating it yields CASSLNTPSTDTQYF.

The V and J genes are TRBV19 and TRBJ2-1; tentatively, D is TRBD1 (6 bases). The V gene's germline CDR1 is LNHDA and CDR2 SQIVND (reference sequence). V shed 5 bases and J shed 0 bases, with 11 bases lying between them. CDR3 size: 15 residues. The CDR3 nucleotides read TGTGCCAGTAGTGTGGACAGCAGCTCCTACAATGAGCAGTTCTTC. As protein: CASSVDSSSYNEQFF.

The chain combines TRBV9 with TRBJ2-3; D ambiguous. The CDR3 has 12 amino acids. V dropped 3 bases and J dropped 2 bases, with 4 bases sitting between them. Germline CDR1 is SGDLS and CDR2 is YYNGEE. The CDR3 is CASSAFTDTQYF. DNA for the CDR3: TGTGCCAGCAGCGCCTTCACAGATACGCAGTATTTT.

The chain employs TRBV28 and TRBJ1-2; D gene ambiguous. This CDR3 contains 15 residues. Trimming took off 4 bases at V and 7 bases at J, with 19 bases between the two ends. Germline CDR1 and CDR2: MDHEN and SYDVKM. The CDR3 sequence is CASSSLPTNPAGYTF. DNA of the CDR3: TGTGCCAGCAGTTCCCTTCCGACGAACCCGGCTGGCTACACCTTC.

The CDR3 DNA is TGTGCCAGCAGTTCCGGGACAGGGCGTGAAAAACTGTTTTTT. This sequence encodes CASSSGTGREKLFF. This rearrangement joins TRBV6-2 or TRBV6-3 to TRBJ1-4, with 9 bases matching TRBD1. V gave up 4 bases and J gave up 7 bases; unmatched junction bases: 4. Germline CDR1 and CDR2: MNHEY and SVGEGT. The length of the CDR3 is 14 residues.

V usage is TRBV15 and J usage is TRBJ1-2, with 8 positions matching TRBD1. Germline V gene data show CDR1 as LNHNV and CDR2 as YYDKDF (reference sequence). This CDR3 has 16 amino acids. With 1 base clipped from V and 1 base from J, the junction kept 5 bases outside the gene matches. CDR3 sequence reads: CATSRGGTGRNYGYTF. The CDR3 DNA sequence: TGTGCCACCAGCAGAGGAGGGACAGGCCGTAACTATGGCTACACCTTC.

The chain uses TRBV5-1 and TRBJ1-5; D unresolved. V lost 0 bases and J lost 0, with 1 base in between. The CDR3 is 13 amino acids. Germline V gene lookup returns CDR1 SGHRS and CDR2 YFSETQ. For the CDR3, the DNA is TGCGCCAGCAGCTTGGCTAGCAATCAGCCCCAGCATTTT. Its protein product is CASSLASNQPQHF. The full variable domain, with the rest looked up from reference TRBV5-1 and TRBJ1-5, is KAGVTQTPRYLIKTRGQQVTLSCSPISGHRSVSWYQQTPGQGLQFLFEYFSETQRNKGNFPGRFSGRQFSNSRSEMNVSTLELGDSALYLCASSLASNQPQHFGDGTRLSIL.

J is TRBJ1-2 and V is TRBV6-2 or TRBV6-3, with D possibly matching TRBD1 (6 bases). V was pared by 2 bases and J by 8 bases, with 24 bases between. Germline V lookup: CDR1 MNHEY, CDR2 SVGEGT. The CDR3 loop spans 17 amino acids. CDR3 sequence: CASSYLGGADPRKGYTF. DNA for the CDR3: TGTGCCAGCAGTTACCTCGGGGGGGCCGATCCGAGGAAGGGCTACACCTTC.

The J gene is TRBJ1-5, the V gene TRBV23-1, with D maybe TRBD1 (6 bases). Being an ORF, TRBV23-1 has a function that is uncertain. V lost 0 bases and J lost 7, with 25 bases in between. The CDR3 runs to 19 residues. The CDR3 DNA is TGCGCCAGCAGTCAATCGAGTTCATGTGCACAGGGCATCAGGCAGCCCCAGCATTTT. Protein product: CASSQSSSCAQGIRQPQHF.

The chain has TRBV19 and TRBJ2-1, with 11 bases lining up with TRBD2. The J segment lost 6 bases and the V segment lost 9 bases, leaving 7 bases of the junction unmatched. The CDR3 contains 14 residues. Germline CDR1 LNHDA, CDR2 SQIVND (reference sequence). The CDR3 sequence: CASMGLAASNEQFF. CDR3 bases: TGTGCCAGCATGGGACTAGCGGCCTCCAATGAGCAGTTCTTC.

This clone came up a few times. The rearrangement uses TRBV3-1 (or the pseudogene TRBV3-2) and TRBJ1-2; D may be TRBD1 (5 bases). Trimming removed 1 base from V and 8 bases from J, with 11 bases in between. Per the germline V gene, CDR1 is LGHDT and CDR2 is YNNKEL (reference sequence). This CDR3 contains 13 residues. The CDR3 DNA reads as TGTGCCAGCAGCCAAGCAGGGCCGCGAGGCTACACCTTC. Translated, it gives CASSQAGPRGYTF.

The chain links TRBV19 to TRBJ1-1; 7 nucleotides line up with TRBD1. Unmatched junction bases numbered 10, after V lost 7 bases and J lost 5 bases. Per germline, CDR1 LNHDA and CDR2 SQIVND (reference sequence). CDR3 length equals 14 residues. The CDR3 here is CASTFSQGVTEAFF. Here the CDR3 DNA reads TGTGCCAGTACCTTCTCCCAGGGGGTAACTGAAGCTTTCTTT.

The genes are TRBV5-1 and TRBJ2-7, with D perhaps being TRBD1 or TRBD2 (5 bases each). CDR1 is SGHRS, CDR2 YFSETQ, per germline. This CDR3 is 14 amino acids long. Trimming removed 2 bases at V and 0 bases at J, with 9 bases between. CDR3 loop: CASSFGGSSYEQYF. The CDR3 bases are TGCGCCAGCAGCTTTGGGGGAAGCTCCTACGAGCAGTACTTC. Together with reference TRBV5-1 and TRBJ2-7, the CDR3 gives the full variable domain: KAGVTQTPRYLIKTRGQQVTLSCSPISGHRSVSWYQQTPGQGLQFLFEYFSETQRNKGNFPGRFSGRQFSNSRSEMNVSTLELGDSALYLCASSFGGSSYEQYFGPGTRLTVT.

The chain has TRBV30 and TRBJ1-4; D remains ambiguous. The CDR3 covers 13 residues. The V end lost 1 base, the J end lost 7 bases, and 10 bases lay between the germline ends. Germline loops: CDR1 GTSNPN, CDR2 SVGIG (reference sequence). The CDR3 here is CAWSGLDSEKLFF. CDR3 bases: TGTGCCTGGAGTGGACTCGATAGTGAAAAACTGTTTTTT.

J is TRBJ2-5 and V is TRBV7-2; 9 positions agree with TRBD2. V lost 0 bases, J lost 2 bases, and 4 bases stayed unmatched. Germline values: CDR1 SGHTA, CDR2 FQGNSA. The CDR3 extends over 16 amino acids. Here the CDR3 DNA reads TGTGCCAGCAGCTTAGCACCTAGCGGGGCACAAGAGACCCAGTACTTC. As protein: CASSLAPSGAQETQYF.

The V and J genes are TRBV2 and TRBJ2-2, with D possibly TRBD1 on 5 matching bases. The CDR3 is 15 residues long. Trimming removed 3 bases from V and 3 bases from J, with 11 bases in between. Germline V gives CDR1 SNHLY, CDR2 FYNNEI. This chain's CDR3 is CASSEGPGHTGELFF. CDR3 in DNA: TGTGCCAGCAGTGAGGGTCCAGGGCACACCGGGGAGCTGTTTTTT.

This clone was seen once. V gene TRBV5-5 combines with J gene TRBJ2-5; D gene unclear. The CDR3 is 13 amino acids. Germline-derived CDR1 and CDR2 are SGHKS and YYEKEE (reference sequence). CDR3: CRQAEVERETQYF. CDR3 nucleotides: TGTCGGCAGGCCGAGGTCGAACGGGAGACCCAGTACTTC.

The chain employs TRBV6-5 and TRBJ1-3, with D tentatively TRBD1 (5 bases). The V end was cut by 6 bases, the J end by 0 bases, with 9 bases between. CDR1 MNHEY and CDR2 SVGAGI come from the germline V gene. The CDR3 sequence is 14 residues long. This CDR3 is CASSLGVSGNTIYF. Written as DNA, the CDR3 is TGTGCCAGCAGCCTAGGGGTCTCTGGAAACACCATATATTTT.

CDR3 nucleotide sequence: TGTGCCAGCAGCCAAGTCAGAGGGCTAGCTTTCTTT. Translating gives CASSQVRGLAFF. The gene calls are TRBV7-2 and TRBJ1-1, with D unclear. CDR1 is SGHTA, CDR2 FQGNSA, per germline. V lost 5 bases and J 10 bases, leaving 14 bases between the germline ends. CDR3 length equals 12 residues.

For this clone: Mismatch with germline at one junction end may stem from a read error. The chain recombines TRBV2 with TRBJ2-3, with 7 bases fitting TRBD1. Germline V gives CDR1 SNHLY, CDR2 FYNNEI. The length of the CDR3 is 13 residues. CDR3: CASSEARDSLRHF. CDR3 DNA: TGTGCCAGCAGTGAAGCGAGGGACAGTCTAAGGCATTTT.

The chain joins TRBV5-1 to TRBJ2-2, with TRBD2 as a possible D gene (5 bases). There are 14 residues in the CDR3. Germline CDR1 and CDR2: SGHRS and YFSETQ. V lost 4 bases, J lost 4 bases, and 11 bases lay in between. CDR3 nucleotide sequence: TGCGCCAGCAGCACACTAGGCGGCACCGGGGAGCTGTTTTTT. Translation gives CASSTLGGTGELFF.

The chain carries TRBV7-2 and TRBJ2-7, with TRBD1 matching 8 bases. With V trimmed by 6 bases and J by 4 bases, 8 bases remained unmatched. Germline V gene sequence: CDR1 SGHTA, CDR2 FQGNSA. CDR3 length equals 14 residues. Here the CDR3 DNA reads TGTGCCAGCAGTCCAGGGGGCCGCGGGTACGAGCAGTACTTC. The encoded protein is CASSPGGRGYEQYF.

The chain combines TRBV27 with TRBJ1-4; D may be TRBD1 (5 bases). The germline V and J ends were trimmed by 3 bases and 6 bases, with 11 bases remaining between them. From germline, CDR1 is MNHEY and CDR2 SMNVEV (reference sequence). The CDR3 has 14 amino acids. As DNA, the CDR3 is TGTGCCAGCAGTTTGAGTCAGGGAGATGAAAAACTGTTTTTT. This codes for CASSLSQGDEKLFF.

This sequence joins TRBV30 and TRBJ2-7, with TRBD2 matching over 8 bases. Per the germline V gene, CDR1 is GTSNPN and CDR2 is SVGIG (reference sequence). Losses at the gene ends were 2 bases for V and 2 bases for J; bases not matched to a gene: 5. The CDR3 sequence is 14 residues long. The CDR3 sequence: CAWSPLAATYEQYF. The CDR3 nucleotides read TGTGCCTGGAGTCCACTAGCGGCTACCTACGAGCAGTACTTC.

The gene calls are TRBV3-1 (or the pseudogene TRBV3-2) and TRBJ1-6; TRBD1 aligns across 8 bases. CDR1 is LGHDT, CDR2 YNNKEL, per germline (reference sequence). The CDR3 has 15 amino acids. Trimming took 4 bases from V and 8 from J; bases not matched to a gene: 7. This CDR3 reads CASSPLGQGDSPLHF. As DNA, the CDR3 is TGTGCCAGCAGCCCCCTCGGACAGGGTGATTCACCCCTCCACTTT.

This chain joins TRBV27 and TRBJ1-6; 9 bases line up with TRBD1. The V segment lost 8 bases and the J segment 7 bases; nucleotides outside the gene matches: 9. The CDR3 covers 15 residues. CDR1 and CDR2 from the germline V gene are MNHEY and SMNVEV (reference sequence). CDR3 nucleotide sequence: TGTGCCAGCTCTCCTTGGACAGGGGAAAATTCACCCCTCCACTTT. Its translation is CASSPWTGENSPLHF.

The chain combines TRBV6-5 with TRBJ2-3; TRBD1 is a possible D gene (5 bases). V was pared by 4 bases and J by 6 bases, with 11 bases between. Germline-derived CDR1 and CDR2 are MNHEY and SVGAGI. The length of the CDR3 is 13 residues. In DNA, the CDR3 is TGTGCCAGCAGTTTCGTTCAGGGTGATACGCAGTATTTT. This sequence encodes CASSFVQGDTQYF.